The 2 T cell receptor beta chains below were found in one sample sequenced in a study of cytomegalovirus exposure and HLA in healthy donors listed by TCRdb under 2017. The library was produced with the immunoSEQ multiplex PCR assay. The multiplex PCR relied on a mix of 60 forward primers for TCR Vbeta segments and 13 reverse primers for TCR Jbeta segments. The source is immuneACCESS, and TCRdb retained only in-frame sequences with V and J called. Part of the clones is not carried over; for the studies checked, unresolved V genes explain less than half of this, and the remainder is unexplained. The sample table lists hundreds of thousands of clones, roughly 85% of them with a count of one. The ten largest clonotypes hold 0.2% to 0.25% of the sample. Sequenced sample: PBMCs. Every receptor here comes from a girl aged 2 to 9 in good health and CMV-seronegative.

This sequence joins TRBV6-5 and TRBJ1-2, with 7 bases that match TRBD1. The junction had 7 bases not matched to a gene; V was cut back by 2 bases and J by 7 bases. This CDR3 is built from 14 residues. Germline lookup yields CDR1 MNHEY and CDR2 SVGAGI. The chain's CDR3 is CASSYPDRVAGYTF. As DNA, the CDR3 is TGTGCCAGCAGTTACCCTGACAGGGTAGCTGGCTACACCTTC.

V gene TRBV27 combines with J gene TRBJ2-3; D might be TRBD1 (5 bases). CDR1 is MNHEY and CDR2 is SMNVEV in the germline V gene (reference sequence). The CDR3 sequence is 14 residues long. Trimming shortened V by 0 bases and J by 4 bases, and 8 bases separated the two germline ends. CDR3 sequence: CASSLSRAPDTQYF. CDR3 DNA sequence: TGTGCCAGCAGTTTATCCAGGGCCCCAGATACGCAGTATTTT.